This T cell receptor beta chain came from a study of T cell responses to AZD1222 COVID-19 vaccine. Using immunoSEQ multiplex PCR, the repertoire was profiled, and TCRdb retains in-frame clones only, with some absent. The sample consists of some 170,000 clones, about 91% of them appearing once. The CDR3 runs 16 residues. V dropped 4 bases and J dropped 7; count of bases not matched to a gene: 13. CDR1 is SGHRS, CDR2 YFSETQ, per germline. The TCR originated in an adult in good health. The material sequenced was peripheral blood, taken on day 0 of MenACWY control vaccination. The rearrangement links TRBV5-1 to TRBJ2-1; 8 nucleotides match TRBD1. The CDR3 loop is CASSTWTGNSANEQFF. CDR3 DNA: TGCGCCAGCAGCACCTGGACAGGGAATAGTGCGAATGAGCAGTTCTTC.